The clone carrying this TCR beta chain has only one observation. Data came from immunoSEQ multiplex PCR; TCRdb stores just in-frame clones and leaves some out. The sample lists fewer than 15,000 clones; 80% to 90% were seen once. The sample's time point: neoterminal ileum biopsy at postoperative endoscopy, about 6 months after surgery. The sample comes from a study of T cell repertoires in ileal Crohn's disease. This CDR3 is 14 amino acids long. The V and J ends lost 6 bases and 2 bases, in that order; junction bases with no gene match: 5. The germline V gene has CDR1 MNHEY and CDR2 SVGAGI. The TCR sequence derives from an adult with Crohn's disease. The sample was ileal tissue. This chain uses TRBV6-5 with TRBJ1-2, with 8 bases that match TRBD1. The CDR3 reads CASRRQGTNYGYTF. The CDR3 nucleotides read TGTGCCAGCAGACGACAGGGGACGAACTATGGCTACACCTTC.